Below, 13 T cell receptor beta chains from the same sample are listed, as sequenced in a study of cytomegalovirus exposure and HLA in healthy donors. Primers: 60 Vbeta forward and 13 Jbeta reverse. Measured with immunoSEQ multiplex PCR; TCRdb has only the in-frame clones, and not every one. This sample's table has approximately 71,000 clones. Sequencing was carried out using PBMCs. The receptors come from a female donor in good health and CMV-seropositive.

V and J are TRBV7-9 and TRBJ2-3; a possible D gene is TRBD2 (5 bases). The CDR3 runs 14 residues. The V gene's germline CDR1 is SEHNR and CDR2 FQNEAQ (reference sequence). Trimming cost V 5 bases and J 0 bases, with 9 bases left between them. CDR3 amino acids: CASSLGVSTDTQYF. The CDR3 DNA follows: TGTGCCAGCAGCCTCGGGGTTAGCACAGATACGCAGTATTTT.

J is TRBJ1-6 and V is TRBV19, with D possibly matching TRBD1 (5 bases). Germline CDR1 reads LNHDA; CDR2 reads SQIVND (reference sequence). V lost 8 bases and J lost 4, with 12 bases in between. The CDR3 length is 14 residues. The CDR3 reads CASGAGGYNSPLHF. The CDR3 nucleotides are TGTGCCAGTGGGGCCGGGGGGTATAATTCACCCCTCCACTTT.

V gene TRBV7-2 combines with J gene TRBJ2-2; TRBD2 agrees at 8 bases. The length of the CDR3 is 14 residues. After removal of 9 bases from V and 0 bases from J, the junction contained 3 bases not matched to a gene. CDR1 is SGHTA, CDR2 FQGNSA, per germline. For the CDR3, the DNA is TGTGCCAGTCTTAGCGGGGCGAACACCGGGGAGCTGTTTTTT. It encodes CASLSGANTGELFF.

The gene calls are TRBV5-6 and TRBJ2-7; a weak D match, TRBD1 (7 bases). Germline V gives CDR1 SGHDT, CDR2 YYEEEE. Trimming left V 0 bases short and J 1 base short, with 14 bases between. The length of the CDR3 is 16 residues. CDR3 region: CASSLVGAGGSYEQYF. CDR3 nucleotide sequence: TGTGCCAGCAGCTTGGTAGGTGCAGGGGGGTCCTACGAGCAGTACTTC. The full variable domain, with the rest looked up from reference TRBV5-6 and TRBJ2-7, is DAGVTQSPTHLIKTRGQQVTLRCSPKSGHDTVSWYQQALGQGPQFIFQYYEEEERQRGNFPDRFSGHQFPNYSSELNVNALLLGDSALYLCASSLVGAGGSYEQYFGPGTRLTVT.

V usage is TRBV11-2 and J usage is TRBJ1-1; D remains unclear. V was pared by 4 bases and J by 0 bases, with 6 bases between. Germline lookup yields CDR1 SGHAT and CDR2 FQNNGV. CDR3 length: 13 residues. CDR3 protein: CASSYGMNTEAFF. The DNA for the CDR3 is TGTGCCAGCAGCTACGGGATGAACACTGAAGCTTTCTTT.

This chain joins TRBV4-2 and TRBJ2-3; 9 bases map to TRBD1. Per the germline V gene, CDR1 is LGHNA and CDR2 is YNFKEQ. The CDR3 has 15 residues. With 2 bases clipped from V and 2 bases from J, the junction kept 2 bases outside the gene matches. The CDR3 bases are TGTGCCAGCAGCCAAAGGACAGGGGACACAGATACGCAGTATTTT. Its protein is CASSQRTGDTDTQYF.

The chain joins TRBV6-5 to TRBJ2-7, with TRBD2 matching 13 bases. The CDR3 is 15 amino acids. The germline V gene encodes CDR1 MNHEY and CDR2 SVGAGI. V lost 5 bases, J lost 7 bases, and 8 bases stayed unmatched. The CDR3 DNA reads as TGTGCCAGCAGTCAGACTAGCGGGGGGAAGTGGGAGCAGTACTTC. Translating it yields CASSQTSGGKWEQYF.

The rearrangement joins TRBV7-9 to TRBJ2-5, with D unresolved. V was clipped by 5 bases and J by 4 bases, with 5 bases between them. The CDR3 consists of 11 residues. Germline CDR1 SEHNR, CDR2 FQNEAQ (reference sequence). In DNA form, the CDR3 reads TGTGCCAGCAGCCCGTCAGAGACCCAGTACTTC. Translating gives CASSPSETQYF. Using reference TRBV7-9 and TRBJ2-5 for the parts outside the CDR3, the full variable domain is DTGVSQNPRHKITKRGQNVTFRCDPISEHNRLYWYRQTLGQGPEFLTYFQNEAQLEKSRLLSDRFSAERPKGSFSTLEIQRTEQGDSAMYLCASSPSETQYFGPGTRLLVL.

V gene TRBV5-1 combines with J gene TRBJ2-7; 12 positions match TRBD2. V shed 2 bases and J 4 bases; nucleotides not matched to a gene: 7. This CDR3 region has 16 residues. Germline loops: CDR1 SGHRS, CDR2 YFSETQ. In nucleotides, the CDR3 is TGCGCCAGCAGCTTCGCTAGCGGGAGGGCCGGTTACGAGCAGTACTTC. Encoded protein: CASSFASGRAGYEQYF.

This chain links TRBV29-1 with TRBJ2-7; 7 positions agree with TRBD2. This CDR3 is built from 15 residues. The germline V gene has CDR1 SQVTM and CDR2 ANQGSEA. Trimming at V came to 2 bases and at J to 3 bases, leaving 10 bases not matched to a gene. CDR3 protein: CSVESSGDPIYEQYF. For the CDR3, the DNA is TGCAGCGTTGAATCTAGCGGAGATCCCATCTACGAGCAGTACTTC.

The V call is TRBV28, the J call TRBJ2-7, with D possibly TRBD1 on 6 matching bases. The germline V gene has CDR1 MDHEN and CDR2 SYDVKM. Trimming stripped 7 bases from V and 5 bases from J, with 9 bases between. This CDR3 has 11 amino acids. CDR3 nucleotide sequence: TGTGCCAGCATTGCAGGGGACGAGCAGTACTTC. Its protein is CASIAGDEQYF.

The CDR3 here is CASSSGGAQDTQYF. CDR3 nucleotides: TGCGCCAGCAGCTCCGGGGGGGCCCAAGATACGCAGTATTTT. V usage is TRBV5-1 and J usage is TRBJ2-3, with TRBD2 matching 8 bases. The CDR3 runs 14 residues. V shed 3 bases, J shed 5 bases, and the junction held 5 bases outside the gene matches. Germline values: CDR1 SGHRS, CDR2 YFSETQ.

The chain combines TRBV20-1 with TRBJ1-2, with D possibly TRBD1 on 5 matching bases. From germline, CDR1 is DFQATT and CDR2 SNEGSKA (reference sequence). V gave up 6 bases and J gave up 7 bases, with 12 bases separating them. The CDR3 runs 11 residues. The CDR3 nucleotides read TGCAGTGCAACCGGGGGGTTTGGCTACACCTTC. Encoded protein: CSATGGFGYTF.